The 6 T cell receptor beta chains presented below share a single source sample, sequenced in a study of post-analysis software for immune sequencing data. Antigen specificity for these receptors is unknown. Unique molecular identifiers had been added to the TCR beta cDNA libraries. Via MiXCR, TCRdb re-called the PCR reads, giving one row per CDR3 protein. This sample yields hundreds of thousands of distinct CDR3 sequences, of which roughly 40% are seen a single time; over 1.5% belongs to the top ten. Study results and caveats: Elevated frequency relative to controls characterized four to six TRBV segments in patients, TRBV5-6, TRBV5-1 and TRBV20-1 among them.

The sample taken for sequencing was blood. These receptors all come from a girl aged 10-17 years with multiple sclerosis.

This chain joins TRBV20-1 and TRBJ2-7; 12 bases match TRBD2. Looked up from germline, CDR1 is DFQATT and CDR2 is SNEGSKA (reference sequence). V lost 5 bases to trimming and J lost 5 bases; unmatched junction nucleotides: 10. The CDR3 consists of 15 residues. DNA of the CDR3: TGCAGTGCTTTCGTGACTAGCGGGAGTTTCAACGAGCAGTACTTC. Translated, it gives CSAFVTSGSFNEQYF.

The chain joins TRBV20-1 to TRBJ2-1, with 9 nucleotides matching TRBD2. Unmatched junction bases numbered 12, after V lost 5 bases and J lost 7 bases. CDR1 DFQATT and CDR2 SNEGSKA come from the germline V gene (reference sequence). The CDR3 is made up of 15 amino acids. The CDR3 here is CSARSLSGSENEQFF. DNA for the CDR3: TGCAGTGCTCGATCTCTTAGCGGGAGTGAAAATGAGCAGTTCTTC.

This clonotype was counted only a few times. In DNA form, the CDR3 reads TGCAGTGCTAGAGATCCTATAGCGGGCTCCTACAATGAGCAGTTCTTC. This codes for CSARDPIAGSYNEQFF. The rearrangement links TRBV20-1 to TRBJ2-1; TRBD2 matches 7 bases. The CDR3 spans 16 residues. J was trimmed by 0 bases and V by 0 bases; bases with no gene match: 5. CDR1 is DFQATT and CDR2 is SNEGSKA in the germline V gene (reference sequence).

The CDR3 sequence: CASSFYGQANTEAFF. Here the CDR3 DNA reads TGTGCCAGCAGTTTCTACGGACAGGCGAACACTGAAGCTTTCTTT. The chain is built from TRBV12-3 or TRBV12-4 and TRBJ1-1, with TRBD1 matching over 7 bases. CDR3 length: 15 residues. With V trimmed by 3 bases and J by 1 base, 5 bases remained unmatched.

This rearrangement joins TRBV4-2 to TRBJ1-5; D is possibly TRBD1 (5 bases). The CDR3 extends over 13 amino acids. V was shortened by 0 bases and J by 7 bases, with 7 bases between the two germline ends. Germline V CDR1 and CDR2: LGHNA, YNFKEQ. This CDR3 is CASSQDWGQPQHF. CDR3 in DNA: TGTGCCAGCAGCCAAGATTGGGGGCAGCCCCAGCATTTT.

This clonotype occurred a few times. The CDR3 DNA reads as TGTGCCAGCAGTCCGACTAGCGGGAGAGGTAGTGAGCAGTTCTTC. Translation gives CASSPTSGRGSEQFF. This chain links TRBV27 with TRBJ2-1; TRBD2 matches 12 bases. The CDR3 spans 15 residues. Germline V gene data show CDR1 as MNHEY and CDR2 as SMNVEV (reference sequence). V was pared by 5 bases and J by 9 bases, with 8 bases of the junction left unmatched.